This note documents a single T cell receptor beta chain sequence. The CDR3 contains 18 residues. Losses at the gene ends were 4 bases for V and 8 bases for J; bases not matched to a gene: 17. Germline-derived CDR1 and CDR2 are MDHEN and SYDVKM. The data are from a study of Ad26.COV2.S vaccination and SARS-CoV-2 variants. Clones were read by immunoSEQ multiplex PCR, and TCRdb kept only the in-frame ones, dropping some. The sample yields about 350,000 clones, around 89% seen once. The treatment: roughly 18 received Ad26.COV2.S at low or high dose, single or two shots; 5 received placebo; per-sample allocation not given. Collection of samples fell on day 63 after the first vaccine or placebo injection.

The chain joins TRBV28 to TRBJ2-1; TRBD2 agrees at 10 bases. The specimen comprised peripheral blood, sampled in a trial of Ad26.COV2.S vaccine versus placebo. The sequence came from a person between 18 and 60 years old who received the Ad26.COV2.S COVID-19 vaccine or a placebo. CDR3 region: CASSSYTGLAGAFDEQFF. The CDR3 DNA sequence: TGTGCCAGCAGTTCGTATACAGGGCTAGCGGGAGCTTTCGATGAGCAGTTCTTC.